This T cell receptor (beta chain) stems from a study of shared T cell receptors in the human thymus. The table came from immunoSEQ multiplex PCR; TCRdb's copy has only in-frame clones and leaves some out. The table shows more than 550,000 clones, with about 90% occurring only once. Germline lookup yields CDR1 LNHDA and CDR2 SQIVND (reference sequence). There are 16 residues in the CDR3. Germline trimming cut 3 bases from V and 3 bases from J; bases unmatched to any gene: 5. These data were also reused for a study on human thymus T cells. As that report states: Healthy Finnish infants undergoing corrective surgery for congenital heart defects provided the donor material. The source of the thymus tissue was resections taken during corrective heart surgery. Unrelated individuals reportedly shared highly overlapping thymic TCR repertoires.

The TCR comes from a boy under two years old with a congenital heart defect. Source material: thymocytes. This chain links TRBV19 with TRBJ2-7; 13 bases fit TRBD2. The CDR3 loop reads CASSMAGLAGDYEQYF. CDR3 bases: TGTGCCAGTAGTATGGCTGGACTAGCGGGAGACTACGAGCAGTACTTC.